This T cell receptor beta chain was sequenced in a study of T cells after yellow fever vaccination. Study-wide results and limits: Reappearance after the booster was observed for most primary-vaccination clones (96% CD4, over 75% CD8). Any FACS-sorted repertoire could hold abundant clonotypes that contaminate it from the bulk population.

Germline CDR1 reads MNHEY; CDR2 reads SVGEGT. V dropped 2 bases and J dropped 4; count of bases not matched to a gene: 1. The CDR3 length is 14 residues. In regard to this clonotype: What it binds is unknown.

The authors made TCR cDNA by 5'RACE template switching, adding a universal primer site and UMIs. TCRdb passed the 5' RACE reads through MiXCR, listing each CDR3 protein once. The sample has 150,000 to 200,000 distinct CDR3 sequences, approximately 9.9% seen once. This material consisted of CD8+ T cells sorted from PBMCs, taken 15 days after the yellow fever booster vaccination. This rearrangement joins TRBV6-2 or TRBV6-3 to TRBJ2-3; 9 bases line up with TRBD2. This clonotype originated in a man younger than 35 who received the YFV17D yellow fever vaccine. DNA for the CDR3: TGTGCCAGCAGTTACGCGGGGGGGCCAGATACGCAGTATTTT. It encodes CASSYAGGPDTQYF.